One sample yielded the 5 T cell receptor beta chains listed below, sequenced in a study of T cell repertoires in ileal Crohn's disease. The table came from immunoSEQ multiplex PCR; TCRdb's copy has only in-frame clones and leaves some out. The data hold some 17,000 clones, with approximately 70% observed a single time. The sequencing input was ileal tissue. The receptors come from an adult with Crohn's disease.

J is TRBJ1-2 and V is TRBV6-5, with 8 bases aligning to TRBD1. This CDR3 has 15 residues. Losses at the gene ends were 4 bases for V and 4 bases for J; bases not matched to a gene: 8. CDR1 MNHEY and CDR2 SVGAGI come from the germline V gene. The CDR3 loop reads CASSSPQGAFYGYTF. The CDR3 nucleotides read TGTGCCAGCAGTTCTCCCCAGGGGGCTTTCTATGGCTACACCTTC.

The chain uses TRBV5-1 and TRBJ2-5, with TRBD2 as a possible D gene (7 bases). Trimming took 7 bases from V and 5 from J, leaving 15 bases between them. The CDR3 length is 13 residues. Per the germline V gene, CDR1 is SGHRS and CDR2 is YFSETQ. The CDR3 DNA reads TGCGCCAGCTACCCCCGGGGGGCGGAGACCCAGTACTTC. Amino acid sequence: CASYPRGAETQYF.

The chain couples TRBV7-9 to TRBJ2-1; 11 bases align to TRBD2. J lost 4 bases, V lost 5 bases, and 13 bases had no gene match. Germline assignment: CDR1 SEHNR and CDR2 FQNEAQ (reference sequence). The CDR3 is 18 residues long. The CDR3 is CASSPALTSGINYNEQFF. The CDR3 nucleotides are TGTGCCAGCAGCCCAGCTCTGACTAGCGGGATCAATTACAATGAGCAGTTCTTC.

This clone was observed once. The J gene is TRBJ2-6, the V gene TRBV5-4, with no clear D. The germline V and J ends were trimmed by 4 bases and 0 bases, with 8 bases remaining between them. Germline values: CDR1 SGHNT, CDR2 YYREEE (reference sequence). The CDR3 runs 15 residues. The CDR3 loop is CASSGKSSGANVLTF. In DNA, the CDR3 is TGTGCCAGCAGCGGTAAGAGCTCTGGGGCCAACGTCCTGACTTTC.

Only one count was recorded for this clone. The rearrangement uses TRBV7-3 and TRBJ2-3; D may be TRBD2 (6 bases). CDR1 and CDR2 from the germline V gene are SGHTA and FQGTGA. The CDR3 consists of 15 residues. V was cut by 4 bases and J by 9 bases, with 20 bases left in between. The CDR3 DNA follows: TGTGCCAGCAGCTCGACCCGGGACTCCGTCGGGACGCAGTATTTT. This codes for CASSSTRDSVGTQYF.